This T cell receptor beta chain was obtained from a study of shared T cell receptors in the human thymus. Only in-frame clones appear in the TCRdb table, and some are missing; sequencing was by immunoSEQ multiplex PCR. The sample records 450,000 to 650,000 clones, about 80% being singletons. The CDR3 has 20 amino acids. The germline gives CDR1 SGHVS, CDR2 FQNEAQ. V was clipped by 5 bases and J by 4 bases; unmatched bases: 24. In addition, the sample was reused for a study of human thymus T cells. This second report adds: Resections obtained during corrective heart surgery supplied the thymus tissue. Related research has reported that thymic repertoires overlap highly among unrelated individuals.

Source material: thymocytes. V is TRBV7-8 and J is TRBJ2-3; TRBD2 aligns across 7 bases. The source of this sequence is a boy in the first two years of life with a congenital heart defect. The CDR3 coding sequence is TGTGCCAGCAGCCCACCCGGCCAGTTTAGGGCGGGAGTGGTTGCAGATACGCAGTATTTT. Translated: CASSPPGQFRAGVVADTQYF.